The 11 T cell receptor beta chains reported below all come from one sample, sequenced in a study of T cells in localized non-small cell lung cancer. The table came from immunoSEQ multiplex PCR; TCRdb's copy has only in-frame clones and leaves some out. The sample carries about 16,000 clones, over 75% recorded once. The specimen comprised peripheral blood, sampled before any cancer treatment. Receptors originate from an older male donor with stage I lung adenocarcinoma.

The rearrangement uses TRBV5-6 and TRBJ1-5; D unclear. Germline lookup yields CDR1 SGHDT and CDR2 YYEEEE. The CDR3 runs 14 residues. V was cut by 2 bases and J by 3 bases, with 9 bases left in between. CDR3 bases: TGTGCCAGCAGCTTTTACAGAAACAATCAGCCCCAGCATTTT. This translates into CASSFYRNNQPQHF.

This clone was seen a single time. The CDR3 DNA follows: TGTGCCAGCAGTGAATCTTTGGCAGATACGCAGTATTTT. Translation gives CASSESLADTQYF. The V gene is TRBV2, the J gene TRBJ2-3; D not certain. V lost 2 bases to trimming and J lost 4 bases, with 7 bases between them. CDR3 size: 13 residues. CDR1 is SNHLY, CDR2 FYNNEI, per germline. Full variable domain (outside the CDR3, taken from reference TRBV2 and TRBJ2-3): EPEVTQTPSHQVTQMGQEVILRCVPISNHLYFYWYRQILGQKVEFLVSFYNNEISEKSEIFDDQFSVERPDGSNFTLKIRSTKLEDSAMYFCASSESLADTQYFGPGTRLTVL.

This chain connects TRBV7-7 to TRBJ1-1, with D uncertain. The V end was cut by 5 bases, the J end by 7 bases, with 14 bases between. The CDR3 loop spans 13 amino acids. Per germline, CDR1 SSHAT and CDR2 FNYEAQ (reference sequence). The CDR3: CASSPYSTGEAFF. The CDR3 bases are TGTGCCAGCAGCCCCTACTCAACGGGTGAAGCTTTCTTT.

The V gene is TRBV5-1, the J gene TRBJ2-7; the D is unclear. The CDR3 has 12 residues. V lost 4 bases and J lost 3, with 8 bases in between. Looked up from germline, CDR1 is SGHRS and CDR2 is YFSETQ. In DNA form, the CDR3 reads TGCGCCAGCAGCGAAGTCGGCTACGAGCAGTACTTC. Protein: CASSEVGYEQYF.

As concerns this clone: Distinct nucleotide sequences in the sample also encode this CDR3. The V gene is TRBV6-1, the J gene TRBJ2-1, with 7 bases that match TRBD2. CDR3 length equals 15 residues. Germline V gene lookup returns CDR1 MNHNS and CDR2 SASEGT. V gave up 6 bases and J gave up 5 bases; unmatched junction bases: 10. CDR3 DNA: TGTGCCAGCAGCCCGATGGGGGGGTCCAACAATGAGCAGTTCTTC. Residues: CASSPMGGSNNEQFF.

This chain joins TRBV27 and TRBJ2-3, with D perhaps matching TRBD2 (5 bases). The CDR3 length is 16 residues. Germline loops: CDR1 MNHEY, CDR2 SMNVEV (reference sequence). V was trimmed by 0 bases and J by 3 bases, leaving 13 bases between them. CDR3 DNA: TGTGCCAGCAGTTTATCGATTGGGAGATGGACAGATACGCAGTATTTT. Translating gives CASSLSIGRWTDTQYF.

This chain joins TRBV6-1 and TRBJ2-7; D may be TRBD1 (6 bases). In germline, CDR1 is MNHNS, CDR2 SASEGT. This CDR3 comprises 14 residues. V was shortened by 2 bases and J by 4 bases, with 12 bases between the two germline ends. CDR3: CASSEPGVRYEQYF. In nucleotides, the CDR3 is TGTGCCAGCAGTGAACCAGGGGTACGGTACGAGCAGTACTTC.

This clone was picked up a small number of times. V usage is TRBV15 and J usage is TRBJ2-7; 9 bases match TRBD1. Germline CDR1 LNHNV, CDR2 YYDKDF (reference sequence). Trimming took 1 base from V and 2 from J; bases not matched to a gene: 0. The CDR3 runs 14 residues. The CDR3 bases are TGTGCCACCAGCAGAGGGGACAGGGCCTACGAGCAGTACTTC. It yields the protein CATSRGDRAYEQYF.

The chain couples TRBV27 to TRBJ1-4; tentative D call: TRBD1 (5 bases). V lost 4 bases and J lost 7, with 16 bases in between. Germline V gives CDR1 MNHEY, CDR2 SMNVEV (reference sequence). This CDR3 comprises 15 residues. CDR3 loop: CASSSSRGAGEKLFF. CDR3 DNA: TGTGCCAGCAGTTCCTCGCGGGGCGCAGGTGAAAAACTGTTTTTT.

This clone came up a few times. J is TRBJ2-2 and V is TRBV19; 14 bases line up with TRBD2. Trimming took 11 bases from V and 6 from J; bases not matched to a gene: 11. The germline V gene has CDR1 LNHDA and CDR2 SQIVND (reference sequence). The CDR3 has 16 residues. The DNA of the CDR3 is TGTGCCTCGATCGGGACTAGCGGGAGAGGTTCCGGGGAGCTGTTTTTT. Encoded protein: CASIGTSGRGSGELFF. Drawing the rest from reference TRBV19 and TRBJ2-2, the complete variable domain is DGGITQSPKYLFRKEGQNVTLSCEQNLNHDAMYWYRQDPGQGLRLIYYSQIVNDFQKGDIAEGYSVSREKKESFPLTVTSAQKNPTAFYLCASIGTSGRGSGELFFGEGSRLTVL.

There are a few counts of this clone. At one end, the junction sequence differs from germline, possibly due to a read error. The chain recombines TRBV7-7 with TRBJ2-3; D not resolved. This CDR3 contains 14 residues. Germline CDR1 and CDR2: SSHAT and FNYEAQ (reference sequence). CDR3 sequence reads: CASSLGSVTDTQYF. DNA for the CDR3: TGTGCTAGCAGCTTGGGCAGTGTCACAGATACGCAGTATTTT.